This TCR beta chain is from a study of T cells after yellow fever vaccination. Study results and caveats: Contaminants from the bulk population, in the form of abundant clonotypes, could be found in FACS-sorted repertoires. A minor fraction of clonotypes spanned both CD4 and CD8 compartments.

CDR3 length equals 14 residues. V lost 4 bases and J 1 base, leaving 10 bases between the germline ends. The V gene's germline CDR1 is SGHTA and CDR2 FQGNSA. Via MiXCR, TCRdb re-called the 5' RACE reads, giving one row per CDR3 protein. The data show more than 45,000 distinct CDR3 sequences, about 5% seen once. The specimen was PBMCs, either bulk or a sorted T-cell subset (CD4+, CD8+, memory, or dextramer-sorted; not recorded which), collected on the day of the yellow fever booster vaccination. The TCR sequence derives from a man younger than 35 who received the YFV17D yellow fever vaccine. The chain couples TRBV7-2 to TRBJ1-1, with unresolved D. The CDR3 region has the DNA TGTGCCAGCAGCTCATGGATAAAGAACACTGAAGCTTTCTTT. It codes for CASSSWIKNTEAFF.